Each of the 19 T cell receptor beta chains below was sequenced from the same sample in a study of PD-1 blockade in classical Hodgkin lymphoma. Autologous stem cell transplantation was followed by relapse in every patient, and brentuximab vedotin exposure varied. Generated by immunoSEQ multiplex PCR, the TCRdb table keeps only in-frame clones and is missing some. Of 20,000 to 25,000 clones in the sample, over 65% are singletons; the top ten hold roughly 8%. The sequencing used peripheral blood mononuclear cells (PBMCs), collected before the second cycle of nivolumab. Every receptor here comes from a human donor with classical Hodgkin lymphoma.

The chain is built from TRBV2 and TRBJ2-7; 8 bases line up with TRBD2. V dropped 6 bases and J dropped 3; count of bases not matched to a gene: 1. Germline values: CDR1 SNHLY, CDR2 FYNNEI. This CDR3 region has 12 residues. This CDR3 reads CASSGGVYEQYF. CDR3 nucleotides: TGTGCCAGCAGCGGGGGGGTCTACGAGCAGTACTTC.

Only a few counts were recorded for this clone. The chain employs TRBV29-1 and TRBJ2-1; TRBD2 is a possible D gene (5 bases). The CDR3 is made up of 17 amino acids. The V end lost 0 bases, the J end lost 0 bases, and 15 bases lay between the germline ends. CDR1 is SQVTM and CDR2 is ANQGSEA in the germline V gene. The CDR3 loop reads CSVEDTLAASSYNEQFF. Here the CDR3 DNA reads TGCAGCGTTGAAGATACCCTAGCTGCGTCCTCCTACAATGAGCAGTTCTTC.

The genes are TRBV6-5 and TRBJ2-1; D is ambiguous. Germline assignment: CDR1 MNHEY and CDR2 SVGAGI. The CDR3 totals 13 residues. The ends were cut back, 5 bases at V and 3 bases at J, with 8 bases in the middle. In nucleotides, the CDR3 is TGTGCCAGCAGTCCCAGCGTCTACAATGAGCAGTTCTTC. Its protein is CASSPSVYNEQFF.

This sequence joins TRBV19 and TRBJ2-4; no clear D gene. This CDR3 is built from 16 residues. V was pared by 1 base and J by 0 bases, with 10 bases between. From germline, CDR1 is LNHDA and CDR2 SQIVND (reference sequence). The CDR3 sequence is CASSIGYALAKNIQYF. The DNA for the CDR3 is TGTGCCAGTAGTATAGGCTACGCCCTAGCCAAAAACATTCAGTACTTC. Based on the CDR3 plus reference TRBV19 and TRBJ2-4, the full variable domain is DGGITQSPKYLFRKEGQNVTLSCEQNLNHDAMYWYRQDPGQGLRLIYYSQIVNDFQKGDIAEGYSVSREKKESFPLTVTSAQKNPTAFYLCASSIGYALAKNIQYFGAGTRLSVL.

The rearrangement joins TRBV5-1 to TRBJ2-7; 7 nucleotides align to TRBD1. V trimming: 3 bases; J trimming: 0 bases; junction bases outside the gene matches: 3. Germline loops: CDR1 SGHRS, CDR2 YFSETQ. The CDR3 has 14 residues. CDR3 coding DNA: TGCGCCAGCAGCTGGGGGACAGACTCCTACGAGCAGTACTTC. Its protein is CASSWGTDSYEQYF.

The CDR3: CASGNRDNDQPQHF. The CDR3, as DNA: TGTGCCAGCGGAAACCGGGACAATGATCAGCCCCAGCATTTT. V gene TRBV27 combines with J gene TRBJ1-5; TRBD1 is a possible D gene (6 bases). Germline V gives CDR1 MNHEY, CDR2 SMNVEV (reference sequence). The CDR3 loop spans 14 amino acids. Trimming took off 8 bases at V and 5 bases at J, with 16 bases between the two ends.

The chain carries TRBV29-1 and TRBJ1-1; D unclear. The CDR3 has 13 residues. V was shortened by 3 bases and J by 0 bases, with 8 bases between the two germline ends. The germline V gene encodes CDR1 SQVTM and CDR2 ANQGSEA. The DNA of the CDR3 is TGCAGCGTTGATGACACCTTGAACACTGAAGCTTTCTTT. Translated: CSVDDTLNTEAFF.

This clone was seen more than once but under ten times. This rearrangement joins TRBV27 to TRBJ1-2; 8 bases are a match to TRBD1. V trimming: 5 bases; J trimming: 8 bases; junction bases outside the gene matches: 7. Looked up from germline, CDR1 is MNHEY and CDR2 is SMNVEV (reference sequence). The CDR3 spans 13 residues. The CDR3 DNA reads as TGTGCCAGCAGTCGGCAGGGGGCGGACGGCTACACCTTC. It codes for CASSRQGADGYTF.

This clone counts as medium-sized. The gene calls are TRBV18 and TRBJ1-2, with 8 bases fitting TRBD1. CDR3 size: 14 residues. V lost 3 bases to trimming and J lost 5 bases; unmatched junction nucleotides: 5. Germline CDR1 KGHSH, CDR2 LQKENI. CDR3 DNA sequence: TGTGCCAGCTCACCTGGGACAGGAGAATATGGCTACACCTTC. This codes for CASSPGTGEYGYTF.

In DNA, the CDR3 is TGTGCCAGCTTAGAGGAAAGGGGTCAGCCCCAGCATTTT. This translates into CASLEERGQPQHF. The V and J genes are TRBV2 and TRBJ1-5, with D perhaps matching TRBD1 (5 bases). Trimming took off 8 bases at V and 6 bases at J, with 14 bases between the two ends. The CDR3 has 13 amino acids. The germline CDR1 and CDR2 sequences are SNHLY and FYNNEI.

This clone has a handful of counts. The chain recombines TRBV5-4 with TRBJ1-2; no definite D call. The CDR3 runs to 15 residues. From germline, CDR1 is SGHNT and CDR2 YYREEE (reference sequence). V was shortened by 0 bases and J by 2 bases, with 11 bases between the two germline ends. The CDR3: CASSLARSGNYGYTF. CDR3 sequence (DNA): TGTGCCAGCAGCTTGGCCAGGTCTGGGAACTATGGCTACACCTTC.

The rearrangement joins TRBV5-6 to TRBJ1-3; no clear D gene. V dropped 6 bases and J dropped 0 bases, with 7 bases sitting between them. Looked up from germline, CDR1 is SGHDT and CDR2 is YYEEEE. The CDR3 is 13 residues long. The CDR3 region is CASMARSGNTIYF. The CDR3 DNA reads as TGTGCCAGCATGGCCCGCTCTGGAAACACCATATATTTT.

This clone appeared a few times. The chain couples TRBV6-5 to TRBJ1-1, with a tentative D call TRBD1 (6 bases). Trimming shortened V by 2 bases and J by 1 base, and 11 bases separated the two germline ends. CDR1 is MNHEY, CDR2 SVGAGI, per germline. This CDR3 spans 15 amino acids. The CDR3 region is CASSYRSTGNTEAFF. The CDR3 DNA reads as TGTGCCAGCAGTTACCGGTCGACAGGGAACACTGAAGCTTTCTTT.

The rearrangement links TRBV7-9 to TRBJ2-5; 9 bases agree with TRBD1. Germline loops: CDR1 SEHNR, CDR2 FQNEAQ (reference sequence). The CDR3 consists of 14 residues. V lost 5 bases and J lost 5; bases outside the gene matches: 6. The CDR3 loop is CASSSRDRDETQYF. The CDR3 DNA reads as TGTGCCAGCAGCAGCCGGGACAGGGATGAGACCCAGTACTTC.

This sequence joins TRBV28 and TRBJ1-2; D call uncertain. The germline gives CDR1 MDHEN, CDR2 SYDVKM. The CDR3 runs to 13 residues. Trimming shortened V by 6 bases and J by 4 bases, and 12 bases separated the two germline ends. In DNA form, the CDR3 reads TGTGCCAGCAGGAGGTTGGTGCCCTATGGCTACACCTTC. This translates into CASRRLVPYGYTF.

This rearrangement joins TRBV28 to TRBJ2-7, with D perhaps matching TRBD2 (6 bases). With 8 bases removed from V and 2 bases from J, the gap between germline ends came to 16 bases. CDR1 is MDHEN and CDR2 is SYDVKM in the germline V gene. CDR3 length: 14 residues. CDR3 amino acids: CASQRRGETYEQYF. CDR3 coding DNA: TGTGCCAGCCAACGGAGGGGTGAGACCTACGAGCAGTACTTC.

V and J are TRBV27 and TRBJ2-7; no definite D call. The CDR3 loop spans 12 amino acids. Deletions cut 7 bases from V and 0 bases from J, with 7 bases between. Germline CDR1 MNHEY, CDR2 SMNVEV (reference sequence). This CDR3 is CASMTGSYEQYF. CDR3 in DNA: TGTGCCAGCATGACTGGCTCCTACGAGCAGTACTTC.

On this clone itself: Other nucleotide sequences in the sample specify the same CDR3. The chain joins TRBV9 to TRBJ2-3; D remains ambiguous. The germline CDR1 and CDR2 sequences are SGDLS and YYNGEE. V was shortened by 0 bases and J by 1 base, with 9 bases between the two germline ends. This CDR3 is 15 amino acids long. CDR3 sequence reads: CASSVGLAGTDTQYF. CDR3 coding DNA: TGTGCCAGCAGCGTAGGATTAGCTGGCACAGATACGCAGTATTTT.

This clone was seen more than once but under ten times. The J gene is TRBJ2-1, the V gene TRBV6-5; TRBD1 might be the D (5 bases). V lost 2 bases to trimming and J lost 5 bases, with 16 bases between them. Germline V gives CDR1 MNHEY, CDR2 SVGAGI. CDR3 size: 16 residues. The CDR3 loop is CASSYRANGAHNEQFF. The CDR3 region has the DNA TGTGCCAGCAGTTACCGGGCGAATGGGGCACACAATGAGCAGTTCTTC.